One T cell receptor beta chain is described in this entry. Sequencing used immunoSEQ multiplex PCR; TCRdb keeps in-frame clones, though not all of them. The sample includes some 120,000 clones, approximately 94% of them seen just once. The CDR3 contains 15 residues. With 0 bases removed from V and 3 bases from J, the gap between germline ends came to 12 bases. CDR1 and CDR2 (germline): LNHNV, YYDKDF (reference sequence). This specimen belongs to a study of T cell responses to AZD1222 COVID-19 vaccine. Source: peripheral blood, taken on day 0 of AZD1222 vaccination. This rearrangement joins TRBV15 to TRBJ2-7; D is unclear. This clonotype was obtained from an adult in good health. DNA for the CDR3: TGTGCCACCAGCAGAGATCAGGTCTCCCTCTACGAGCAGTACTTC. As protein: CATSRDQVSLYEQYF.